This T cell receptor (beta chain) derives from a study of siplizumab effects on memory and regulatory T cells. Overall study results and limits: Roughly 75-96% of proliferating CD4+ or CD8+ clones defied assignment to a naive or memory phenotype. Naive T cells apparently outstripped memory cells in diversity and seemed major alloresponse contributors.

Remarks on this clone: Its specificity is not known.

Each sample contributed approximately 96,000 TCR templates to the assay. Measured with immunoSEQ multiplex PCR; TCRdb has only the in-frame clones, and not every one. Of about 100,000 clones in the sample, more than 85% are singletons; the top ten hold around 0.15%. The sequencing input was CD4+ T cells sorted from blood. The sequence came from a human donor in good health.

CDR3 bases: TGTGCCAGCAGCCGCCTTTTAGACGGGGGGGGTGAGCAGTTCTTC. Its protein product is CASSRLLDGGGEQFF. V and J are TRBV4-2 and TRBJ2-1; 8 bases map to TRBD2. In germline, CDR1 is LGHNA, CDR2 YNFKEQ. Trimming at V came to 4 bases and at J to 9 bases, leaving 11 bases not matched to a gene. The CDR3 runs 15 residues.